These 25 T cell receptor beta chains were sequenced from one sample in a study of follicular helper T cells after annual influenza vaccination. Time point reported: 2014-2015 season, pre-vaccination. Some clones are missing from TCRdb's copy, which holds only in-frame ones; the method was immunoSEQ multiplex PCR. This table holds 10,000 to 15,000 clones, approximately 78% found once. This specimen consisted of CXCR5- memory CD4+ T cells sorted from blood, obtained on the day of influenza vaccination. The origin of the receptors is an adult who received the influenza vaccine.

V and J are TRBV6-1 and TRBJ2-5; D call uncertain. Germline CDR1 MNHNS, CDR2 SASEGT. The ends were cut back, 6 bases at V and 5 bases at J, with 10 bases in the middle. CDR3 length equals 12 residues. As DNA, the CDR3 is TGTGCCAGCAGCCCTCTCTGGGAGACCCAGTACTTC. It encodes CASSPLWETQYF.

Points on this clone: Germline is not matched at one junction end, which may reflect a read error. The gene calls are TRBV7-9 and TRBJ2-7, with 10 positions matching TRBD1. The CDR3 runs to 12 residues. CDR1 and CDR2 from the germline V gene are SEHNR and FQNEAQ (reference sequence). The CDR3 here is CASSLVGTGVLF. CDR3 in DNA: TGTGCCAGCAGCTTAGTCGGGACAGGGGTACTCTTC. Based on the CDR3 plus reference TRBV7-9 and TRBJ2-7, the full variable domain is DTGVSQNPRHKITKRGQNVTFRCDPISEHNRLYWYRQTLGQGPEFLTYFQNEAQLEKSRLLSDRFSAERPKGSFSTLEIQRTEQGDSAMYLCASSLVGTGVLFGPGTRLTVT.

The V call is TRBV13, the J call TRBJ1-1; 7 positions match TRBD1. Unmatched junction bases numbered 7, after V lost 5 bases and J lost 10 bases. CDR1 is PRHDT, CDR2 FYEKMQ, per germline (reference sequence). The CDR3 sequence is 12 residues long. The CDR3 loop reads CASSLSWTGAFF. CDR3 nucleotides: TGTGCCAGCAGCCTATCCTGGACAGGAGCTTTCTTT.

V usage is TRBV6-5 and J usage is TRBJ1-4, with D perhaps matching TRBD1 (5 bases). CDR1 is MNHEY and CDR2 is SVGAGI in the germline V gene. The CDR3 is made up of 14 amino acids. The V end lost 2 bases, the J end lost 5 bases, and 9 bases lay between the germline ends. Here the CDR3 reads CASSYEGNNEKLFF. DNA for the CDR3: TGTGCCAGCAGTTACGAGGGGAACAATGAAAAACTGTTTTTT.

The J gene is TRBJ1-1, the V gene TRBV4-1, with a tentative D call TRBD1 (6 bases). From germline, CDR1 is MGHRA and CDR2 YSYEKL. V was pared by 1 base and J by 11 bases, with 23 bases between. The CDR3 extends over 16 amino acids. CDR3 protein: CASSQGGAGAPAKAFF. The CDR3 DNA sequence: TGCGCCAGCAGCCAAGGTGGGGCAGGGGCCCCAGCAAAGGCTTTCTTT.

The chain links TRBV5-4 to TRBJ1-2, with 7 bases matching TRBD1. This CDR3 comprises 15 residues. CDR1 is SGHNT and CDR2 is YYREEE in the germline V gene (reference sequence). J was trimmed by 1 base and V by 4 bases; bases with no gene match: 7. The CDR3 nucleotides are TGTGCCAGCAGCGAGGGACAGAACTATAACTATGGCTACACCTTC. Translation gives CASSEGQNYNYGYTF.

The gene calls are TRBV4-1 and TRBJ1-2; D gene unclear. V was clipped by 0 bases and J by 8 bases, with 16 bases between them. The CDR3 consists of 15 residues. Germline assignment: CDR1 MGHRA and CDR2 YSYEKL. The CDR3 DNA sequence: TGCGCCAGCAGCCAAGATCTCGTCCCCGGAGGGGGCTACACCTTC. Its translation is CASSQDLVPGGGYTF.

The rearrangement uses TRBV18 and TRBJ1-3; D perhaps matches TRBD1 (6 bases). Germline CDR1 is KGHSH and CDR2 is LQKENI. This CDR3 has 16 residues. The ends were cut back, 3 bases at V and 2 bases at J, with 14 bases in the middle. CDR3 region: CASSPTGFETGNTIYF. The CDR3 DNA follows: TGTGCCAGCTCACCCACAGGGTTCGAAACTGGAAACACCATATATTTT.

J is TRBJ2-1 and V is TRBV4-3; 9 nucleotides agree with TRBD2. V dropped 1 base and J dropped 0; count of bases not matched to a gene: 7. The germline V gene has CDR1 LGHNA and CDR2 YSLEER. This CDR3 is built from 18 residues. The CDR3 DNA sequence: TGCGCCAGCAGCCAAGGCCTTAGCGGGGGTACCTCCTACAATGAGCAGTTCTTC. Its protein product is CASSQGLSGGTSYNEQFF.

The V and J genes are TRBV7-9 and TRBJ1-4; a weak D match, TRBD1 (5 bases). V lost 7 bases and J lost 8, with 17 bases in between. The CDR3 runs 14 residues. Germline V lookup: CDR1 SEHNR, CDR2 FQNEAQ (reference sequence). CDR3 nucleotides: TGTGCCAGCACTGGTTCAGGGTGGAGGGAAAAACTGTTTTTT. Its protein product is CASTGSGWREKLFF.

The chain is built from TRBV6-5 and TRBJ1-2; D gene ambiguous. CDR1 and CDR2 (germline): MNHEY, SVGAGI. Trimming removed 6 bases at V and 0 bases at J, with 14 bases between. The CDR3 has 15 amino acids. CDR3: CASSPFPSANYGYTF. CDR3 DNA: TGTGCCAGCAGCCCTTTTCCCTCAGCTAACTATGGCTACACCTTC.

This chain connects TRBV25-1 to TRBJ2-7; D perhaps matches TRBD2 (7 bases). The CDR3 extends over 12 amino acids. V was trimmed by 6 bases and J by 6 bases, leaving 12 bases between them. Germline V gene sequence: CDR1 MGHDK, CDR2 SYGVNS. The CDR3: CASRGGGGEQYF. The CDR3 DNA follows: TGTGCCAGCAGAGGGGGGGGTGGCGAGCAGTACTTC.

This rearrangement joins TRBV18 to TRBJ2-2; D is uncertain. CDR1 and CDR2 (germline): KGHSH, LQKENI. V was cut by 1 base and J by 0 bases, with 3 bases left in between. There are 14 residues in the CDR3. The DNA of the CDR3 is TGTGCCAGCTCACCACTTACGAACACCGGGGAGCTGTTTTTT. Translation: CASSPLTNTGELFF.

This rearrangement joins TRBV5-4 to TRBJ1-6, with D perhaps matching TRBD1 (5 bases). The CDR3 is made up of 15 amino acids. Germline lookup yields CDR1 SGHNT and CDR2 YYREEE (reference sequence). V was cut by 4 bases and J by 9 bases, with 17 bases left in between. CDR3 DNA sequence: TGTGCCAGCAGCCCCATCCAGGGTGTGAGTTCACCCCTCCACTTT. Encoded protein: CASSPIQGVSSPLHF. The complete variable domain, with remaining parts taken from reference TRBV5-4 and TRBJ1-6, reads ETGVTQSPTHLIKTRGQQVTLRCSSQSGHNTVSWYQQALGQGPQFIFQYYREEENGRGNFPPRFSGLQFPNYSSELNVNALELDDSALYLCASSPIQGVSSPLHFGNGTRLTVT.

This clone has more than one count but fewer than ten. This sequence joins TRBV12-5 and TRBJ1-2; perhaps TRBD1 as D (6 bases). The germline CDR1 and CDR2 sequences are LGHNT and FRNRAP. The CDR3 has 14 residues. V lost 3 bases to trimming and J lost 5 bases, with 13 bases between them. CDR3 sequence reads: CASGLPTGLYGYTF. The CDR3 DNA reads TGTGCTAGTGGTTTACCCACAGGGTTATATGGCTACACCTTC.

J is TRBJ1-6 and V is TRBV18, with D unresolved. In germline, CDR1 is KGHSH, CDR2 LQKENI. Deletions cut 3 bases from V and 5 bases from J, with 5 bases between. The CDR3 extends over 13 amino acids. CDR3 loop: CASSPGNNSPLHF. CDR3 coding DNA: TGTGCCAGCTCACCCGGCAATAATTCACCCCTCCACTTT.

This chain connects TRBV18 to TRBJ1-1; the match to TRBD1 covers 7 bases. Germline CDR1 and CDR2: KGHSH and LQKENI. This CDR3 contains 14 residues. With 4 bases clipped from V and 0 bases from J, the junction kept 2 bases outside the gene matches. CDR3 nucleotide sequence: TGTGCCAGCTCACAGGGGGCTATGAACACTGAAGCTTTCTTT. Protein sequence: CASSQGAMNTEAFF. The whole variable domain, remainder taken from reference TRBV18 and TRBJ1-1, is NAGVMQNPRHLVRRRGQEARLRCSPMKGHSHVYWYRQLPEEGLKFMVYLQKENIIDESGMPKERFSAEFPKEGPSILRIQQVVRGDSAAYFCASSQGAMNTEAFFGQGTRLTVV.

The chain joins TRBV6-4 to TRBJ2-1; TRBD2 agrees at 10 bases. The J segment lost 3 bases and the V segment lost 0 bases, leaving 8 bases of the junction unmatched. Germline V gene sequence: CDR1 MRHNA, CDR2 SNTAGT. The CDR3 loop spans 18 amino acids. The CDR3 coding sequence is TGTGCCAGCAGTGACTCCCTAGCGGGGGCCACTTACTACAATGAGCAGTTCTTC. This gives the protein CASSDSLAGATYYNEQFF.

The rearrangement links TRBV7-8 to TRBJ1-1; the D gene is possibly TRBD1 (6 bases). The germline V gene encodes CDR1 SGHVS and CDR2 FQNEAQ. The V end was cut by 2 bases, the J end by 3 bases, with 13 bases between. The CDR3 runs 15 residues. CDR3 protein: CASSLIQGGDTEAFF. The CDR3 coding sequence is TGTGCCAGCAGCTTAATCCAAGGGGGGGACACTGAAGCTTTCTTT. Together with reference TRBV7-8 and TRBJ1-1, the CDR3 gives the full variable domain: GAGVSQSPRYKVAKRGQDVALRCDPISGHVSLFWYQQALGQGPEFLTYFQNEAQLDKSGLPSDRFFAERPEGSVSTLKIQRTQQEDSAVYLCASSLIQGGDTEAFFGQGTRLTVV.

For the CDR3, the DNA is TGCAGCGTAGCTAGACTAGCGGGGAACTCCTACGAGCAGTACTTC. Translated, it gives CSVARLAGNSYEQYF. The chain is built from TRBV29-1 and TRBJ2-7; 11 nucleotides match TRBD2. Germline V gene sequence: CDR1 SQVTM, CDR2 ANQGSEA. The length of the CDR3 is 15 residues. Losses at the gene ends were 6 bases for V and 0 bases for J; bases not matched to a gene: 7.

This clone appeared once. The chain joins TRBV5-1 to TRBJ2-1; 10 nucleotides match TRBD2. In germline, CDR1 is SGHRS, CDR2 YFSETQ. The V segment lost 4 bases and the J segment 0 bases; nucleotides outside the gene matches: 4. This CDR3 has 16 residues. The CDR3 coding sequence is TGCGCCAGCAGCGTGGCTAGCGGGAGCTCCTACAATGAGCAGTTCTTC. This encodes CASSVASGSSYNEQFF.

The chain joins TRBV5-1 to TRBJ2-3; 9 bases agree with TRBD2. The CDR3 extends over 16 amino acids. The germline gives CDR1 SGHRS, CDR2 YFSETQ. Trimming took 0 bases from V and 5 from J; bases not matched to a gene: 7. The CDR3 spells CASSLAAGGRQDTQYF. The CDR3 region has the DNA TGCGCCAGCAGCTTGGCAGCGGGGGGACGACAAGATACGCAGTATTTT.

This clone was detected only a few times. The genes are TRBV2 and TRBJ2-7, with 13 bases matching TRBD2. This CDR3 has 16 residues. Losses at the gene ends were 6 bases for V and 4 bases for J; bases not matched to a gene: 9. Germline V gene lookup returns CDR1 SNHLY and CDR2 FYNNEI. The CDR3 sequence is CASRGLPGLAGYEQYF. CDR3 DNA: TGTGCCAGCAGGGGACTTCCGGGACTAGCGGGGTACGAGCAGTACTTC.

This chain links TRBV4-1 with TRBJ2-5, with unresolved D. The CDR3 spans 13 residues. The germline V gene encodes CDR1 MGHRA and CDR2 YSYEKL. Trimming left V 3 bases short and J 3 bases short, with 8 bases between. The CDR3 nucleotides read TGCGCCAGCAGCCATAGATCAGAAGAGACCCAGTACTTC. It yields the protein CASSHRSEETQYF.

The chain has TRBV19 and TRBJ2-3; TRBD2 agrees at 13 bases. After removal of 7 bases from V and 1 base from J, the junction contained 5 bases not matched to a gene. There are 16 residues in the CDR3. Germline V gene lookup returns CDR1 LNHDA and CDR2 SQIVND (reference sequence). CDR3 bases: TGTGCCAGTATGGCCGGGACTAGCGGGGGCACAGATACGCAGTATTTT. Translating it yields CASMAGTSGGTDTQYF.